This T cell receptor beta chain was recovered during a study of post-analysis software for immune sequencing data. This clonotype was counted ten times or more. The antigen remains unidentified. Every TCR beta cDNA library bore unique molecular identifiers. One entry per CDR3 protein, called by TCRdb with MiXCR from the PCR reads. This sample has 170,000 or so distinct CDR3 sequences, with 30% found just once. General study points: TRBV5-6, TRBV5-1 and TRBV20-1 belonged to a set of roughly five TRBV segments that were more frequent in patients than controls.

Looked up from germline, CDR1 is LGHNA and CDR2 is YNFKEQ. Trimming cost V 1 base and J 6 bases, with 22 bases left between them. The CDR3 consists of 17 residues. The clonotype was recovered from a girl under 18 with multiple sclerosis. The chain is built from TRBV4-2 and TRBJ2-7, with D possibly being TRBD1 (6 bases). The specimen was blood. CDR3 nucleotides: TGTGCCAGCAGCCAAGCCCCTGGGGGAGACAGGCCGACCGAGCAGTACTTC. This codes for CASSQAPGGDRPTEQYF.